This passage covers 7 T cell receptor beta chains from one sample sequenced in a study of T-cell memory formation after mild COVID-19. TCRdb reanalysed the 5' RACE reads using MiXCR and keeps one entry per CDR3 protein. The table records approximately 580,000 distinct CDR3 sequences, roughly 20% of them present only once. Input material: PBMCs or a T cell subset sorted from them (not recorded which). These receptors were obtained from an adult woman who had mild COVID-19 (a few samples of this study predate the infection). Cell type and time point are not known.

The chain couples TRBV9 to TRBJ2-7; 7 bases are shared with TRBD2. The germline V gene encodes CDR1 SGDLS and CDR2 YYNGEE. J lost 4 bases, V lost 0 bases, and 4 bases had no gene match. CDR3 length equals 14 residues. CDR3 region: CASSVGLAVYEQYF. In DNA form, the CDR3 reads TGTGCCAGCAGCGTAGGGCTAGCGGTATACGAGCAGTACTTC. The whole variable domain, remainder taken from reference TRBV9 and TRBJ2-7, is DSGVTQTPKHLITATGQRVTLRCSPRSGDLSVYWYQQSLDQGLQFLIQYYNGEERAKGNILERFSAQQFPDLHSELNLSSLELGDSALYFCASSVGLAVYEQYFGPGTRLTVT.

There are a few counts of this clonotype. The V gene is TRBV7-9, the J gene TRBJ2-3, with TRBD2 as a possible D gene (6 bases). CDR3 length: 14 residues. Per germline, CDR1 SEHNR and CDR2 FQNEAQ (reference sequence). V gave up 6 bases and J gave up 1 base, with 11 bases separating them. The CDR3 bases are TGTGCCAGCAGGTGGCGGGACGGCACAGATACGCAGTATTTT. The encoded protein is CASRWRDGTDTQYF.

V gene TRBV6-5 combines with J gene TRBJ1-1; D is uncertain. CDR1 is MNHEY and CDR2 is SVGAGI in the germline V gene. The germline V and J ends were trimmed by 0 bases and 4 bases, with 9 bases remaining between them. The CDR3 has 14 amino acids. The CDR3 coding sequence is TGTGCCAGCAGTTACTCAGCGGGAACCACTGAAGCTTTCTTT. It codes for CASSYSAGTTEAFF.

The chain combines TRBV3-1 with TRBJ2-7; TRBD2 is a possible D gene (6 bases). Germline V gene lookup returns CDR1 LGHDT and CDR2 YNNKEL (reference sequence). The ends were cut back, 4 bases at V and 6 bases at J, with 34 bases in the middle. The CDR3 spans 20 residues. The CDR3 here is CASSPTPGTPEGGKFGEQYF. The CDR3 DNA reads TGTGCCAGCAGCCCAACCCCGGGGACGCCGGAGGGCGGTAAATTCGGCGAGCAGTACTTC.

J is TRBJ2-3 and V is TRBV5-1; D uncertain. The germline gives CDR1 SGHRS, CDR2 YFSETQ. V gave up 0 bases and J gave up 1 base, with 9 bases separating them. This CDR3 is built from 15 residues. CDR3 sequence (DNA): TGCGCCAGCAGCTTGGCGAACCAACGCACAGATACGCAGTATTTT. The encoded protein is CASSLANQRTDTQYF.

This clonotype was seen a few times. The genes are TRBV7-2 and TRBJ2-7; D perhaps matches TRBD1 (6 bases). Deletions cut 3 bases from V and 3 bases from J, with 12 bases between. Germline CDR1 and CDR2: SGHTA and FQGNSA. This CDR3 spans 14 amino acids. CDR3 in amino acids: CASSLDSFIYEQYF. In DNA form, the CDR3 reads TGTGCCAGCAGCTTGGACAGCTTTATCTACGAGCAGTACTTC.

This clonotype was found a few times. The chain recombines TRBV27 with TRBJ2-1; 9 bases line up with TRBD2. Germline V gene data show CDR1 as MNHEY and CDR2 as SMNVEV (reference sequence). The CDR3 has 20 residues. J gave up 6 bases and V 3 bases, and 21 bases lay outside the gene matches. CDR3 protein: CASSFFRVVSGRFGGNEQFF. The CDR3 nucleotides are TGTGCCAGCAGTTTTTTTCGAGTGGTTAGCGGGAGATTCGGGGGCAATGAGCAGTTCTTC.